This is a list of T cell receptor beta chains from one sample in a study of T cells after yellow fever vaccination. A single record per CDR3 protein comes from TCRdb applying MiXCR to the 5' RACE reads. The data show roughly 120,000 distinct CDR3 sequences, 7.2% seen once. The specimen comprised CD4+ T cells sorted from PBMCs, sampled about 49 days after the first yellow fever vaccination. Receptors originate from a man between 18 and 29 years old who received the YFV17D yellow fever vaccine. Both conserved end residues are part of each CDR3. A D gene is named only where the DNA matches it firmly. Clone size, where shown, is once, few, many, or a class for clones that have expanded.

clone_size | j_call | d_call | v_call | cdr3_aa | cdr3_nt
many | TRBJ2-3 | TRBD2 | TRBV11-2 | CASSQTSGGVTDTQYF | TGTGCCAGCAGCCAGACTAGCGGGGGGGTCACAGATACGCAGTATTTT
many | TRBJ2-5 | TRBD2 | TRBV10-3 | CAIRSSGAGETQYF | TGTGCCATCAGATCTAGCGGGGCCGGAGAGACCCAGTACTTC
few | TRBJ2-4 | TRBD2 | TRBV20-1 | CSAPGSSGGPKNIQYF | TGCAGTGCTCCCGGGTCCAGCGGGGGGCCAAAAAACATTCAGTACTTC
- | TRBJ1-1 | - | TRBV6-2/TRBV6-3 | CAISTGPRMNTEAFF | TGTGCCATCAGTACAGGGCCTCGAATGAACACTGAAGCTTTCTTT
- | TRBJ1-1 | - | TRBV5-4 | CASSPTIMNTEAFF | TGTGCCAGCAGCCCCACGATAATGAACACTGAAGCTTTCTTT
few | TRBJ1-1 | - | TRBV29-1 | CSANPQGRTEAFF | TGCAGCGCTAATCCCCAGGGTCGCACTGAAGCTTTCTTT
many | TRBJ1-2 | TRBD1 | TRBV28 | CASSSFIGQVNYGYTF | TGTGCCAGCAGCTCATTTATCGGACAGGTGAACTATGGCTACACCTTC
few | TRBJ2-7 | TRBD2 | TRBV20-1 | CCARVASGRLSYEQYF | TGCTGTGCTAGAGTGGCTAGCGGGCGGCTCTCCTACGAGCAGTACTTC
many | TRBJ1-1 | - | TRBV12-3/TRBV12-4 | CASSNREGTEAFF | TGTGCCAGCAGTAACAGGGAGGGCACTGAAGCTTTCTTT
many | TRBJ2-1 | - | TRBV29-1 | CSASAYNEQFF | TGCAGCGCTTCTGCATACAATGAGCAGTTCTTC
- | TRBJ2-3 | TRBD2 | TRBV24-1 | CATSGAGGTDTQYF | TGTGCCACCAGTGGCGCGGGGGGCACAGATACGCAGTATTTT
many | TRBJ2-7 | - | TRBV7-9 | CASSFGSGIQSYEQYF | TGTGCCAGCAGCTTTGGGTCGGGCATCCAAAGCTACGAGCAGTACTTC
many | TRBJ1-2 | - | TRBV11-2 | CASSLGLSLTF | TGTGCCAGCAGCCTGGGACTGTCCCTCACCTTC
many | TRBJ2-6 | TRBD1 | TRBV7-2 | CASSLTTGDAGANVLTF | TGTGCCAGCAGCTTGACGACAGGGGATGCTGGGGCCAACGTCCTGACTTTC
many | TRBJ2-5 | - | TRBV5-1 | CASSLVSLGETQYF | TGCGCCAGCAGCTTGGTTTCCTTGGGGGAGACCCAGTACTTC
many | TRBJ1-1 | - | TRBV29-1 | CSVVQRGEAFF | TGCAGCGTTGTACAGAGGGGTGAAGCTTTCTTT
many | TRBJ2-7 | TRBD1 | TRBV27 | CASSLGQGRPYF | TGTGCCAGCAGTTTGGGACAGGGTCGTCCGTACTTC
few | TRBJ2-6 | TRBD1 | TRBV7-9 | CASSLDRGWGANVLTF | TGTGCCAGCAGCTTAGACAGGGGGTGGGGGGCCAACGTCCTGACTTTC
many | TRBJ1-4 | - | TRBV7-9 | CASSPMAAGEKLFF | TGTGCCAGCAGCCCCATGGCGGCCGGTGAAAAACTGTTTTTT
many | TRBJ1-1 | - | TRBV29-1 | CSVVYDRLNTEAFF | TGCAGCGTTGTGTACGACAGATTGAACACTGAAGCTTTCTTT
many | TRBJ1-1 | - | TRBV7-9 | CASSLIPENTEAFF | TGTGCCAGCAGCTTAATCCCAGAGAACACTGAAGCTTTCTTT
many | TRBJ1-5 | - | TRBV4-2 | CASSQGDPGQPQHF | TGTGCCAGCAGCCAAGGGGATCCGGGACAGCCCCAGCATTTT
many | TRBJ2-3 | - | TRBV20-1 | CSARDAASTDTQYF | TGCAGTGCTAGGGACGCGGCTAGCACAGATACGCAGTATTTT
- | TRBJ1-1 | - | TRBV7-9 | CASSLGGGSEAFF | TGTGCCAGCAGCCTGGGGGGGGGTTCTGAAGCTTTCTTT
many | TRBJ1-1 | - | TRBV5-1 | CASSLGAGDMNTEAFF | TGCGCCAGCAGCTTGGGGGCAGGTGACATGAACACTGAAGCTTTCTTT
few | TRBJ2-5 | TRBD1 | TRBV11-2 | CASSGTTGGGGRTETQYF | TGTGCCAGCAGCGGGACGACAGGGGGCGGGGGTCGTACGGAGACCCAGTACTTC
few | TRBJ2-3 | - | TRBV7-9 | CASSPEASTDTQYF | TGTGCCAGCAGCCCGGAGGCTAGCACAGATACGCAGTATTTT
many | TRBJ2-3 | TRBD1 | TRBV27 | CASRRQGPYTDTQYF | TGTGCCAGCAGGCGACAGGGACCCTACACAGATACGCAGTATTTT
many | TRBJ2-1 | TRBD2 | TRBV7-2 | CASGGAYNEQFF | TGTGCCAGCGGGGGGGCCTACAATGAGCAGTTCTTC
many | TRBJ2-1 | - | TRBV20-1 | CSALVHNEQFF | TGCAGTGCTTTAGTACACAATGAGCAGTTCTTC
many | TRBJ2-1 | - | TRBV20-1 | CSASGRVNEQFF | TGCAGTGCTTCCGGTCGGGTCAATGAGCAGTTCTTC
many | TRBJ1-1 | - | TRBV20-1 | CSARPTRTANTEAFF | TGCAGTGCTAGACCTACCCGAACAGCTAACACTGAAGCTTTCTTT
- | TRBJ2-7 | - | TRBV12-3/TRBV12-4 | CASSLVGKSYEQYF | TGTGCCAGCAGCTTGGTCGGCAAATCCTACGAGCAGTACTTC
many | TRBJ1-1 | - | TRBV6-2/TRBV6-3 | CASSYSGRANTEAFF | TGTGCCAGCAGTTACTCGGGCAGGGCCAACACTGAAGCTTTCTTT
many | TRBJ2-1 | - | TRBV5-1 | CASSPSGLPPNEQFF | TGCGCCAGCAGCCCGAGCGGACTGCCTCCCAATGAGCAGTTCTTC
many | TRBJ2-3 | - | TRBV6-2/TRBV6-3 | CASRKGGSTDTQYF | TGTGCCAGCAGAAAGGGGGGGAGCACAGATACGCAGTATTTT
many | TRBJ2-5 | - | TRBV7-8 | CASSLAPRPIKETQYF | TGTGCCAGCAGCTTAGCGCCCAGACCGATTAAAGAGACCCAGTACTTC
many | TRBJ1-4 | TRBD1 | TRBV4-3 | CASSRDRVEKLFF | TGCGCCAGCAGCCGAGACAGGGTTGAAAAACTGTTTTTT
many | TRBJ2-7 | - | TRBV7-2 | CASSQRGGGPSYEQYF | TGTGCCAGCAGTCAAAGGGGCGGGGGCCCTTCCTACGAGCAGTACTTC
many | TRBJ2-5 | - | TRBV7-2 | CASSPRAGTETQYF | TGTGCCAGCAGCCCACGGGCGGGGACAGAGACCCAGTACTTC
many | TRBJ1-5 | - | TRBV18 | CASSPEAVVQPQHF | TGTGCCAGCTCACCCGAGGCCGTGGTGCAGCCCCAGCATTTT
- | TRBJ2-3 | TRBD2 | TRBV9 | CASSVGLASGGTDTQYF | TGTGCCAGCAGCGTAGGTCTAGCTAGCGGGGGCACAGATACGCAGTATTTT
few | TRBJ2-5 | TRBD1 | TRBV5-5 | CASSGSGQYQETQYF | TGTGCCAGCAGCGGATCGGGACAGTACCAAGAGACCCAGTACTTC
- | TRBJ2-1 | - | TRBV3-1 | CASSVRLFSQVHNEQFF | TGTGCCAGCAGCGTTCGACTATTCTCGCAAGTTCACAATGAGCAGTTCTTC
many | TRBJ2-7 | - | TRBV30 | CAWMEDRPSYEQYF | TGTGCCTGGATGGAGGACAGACCCTCCTACGAGCAGTACTTC
many | TRBJ2-3 | TRBD2 | TRBV7-3 | CASSLREADTQYF | TGTGCCAGCAGCTTACGGGAGGCAGATACGCAGTATTTT
many | TRBJ1-1 | - | TRBV12-3/TRBV12-4 | CASSSGGGAFF | TGTGCCAGCAGTTCGGGGGGAGGAGCTTTCTTT
many | TRBJ1-5 | - | TRBV2 | CASSDIGGDQPQHF | TGTGCCAGCAGTGACATAGGAGGAGATCAGCCCCAGCATTTT